This T cell receptor (beta chain) was captured in a study of shared clonotypes between healthy human individuals (TCRdb year 2020). A note on the overall study: The cohort comprised a couple of women and a few men aged 18 to 49 years. For each donor, CD4 naive and CD4 memory were each run on three plates, CD8 naive on two plates, and CD8 memory on one plate. Blood TCR repertoires of a handful of healthy adults were deeply sequenced to estimate repertoire size and the extent of clonotype sharing between individuals. Libraries were prepared and TCR repertoires were sequenced by different laboratories using diverse techniques, in order to increase sequencing depth and limit assay-specific biases. Between about 0.9 and 9 billion PBMCs per donor were obtained by leukapheresis. Broader findings and caveats from the paper: Estimated clonotype richness was generally larger for naive than for memory subsets. When several donors were compared, the shared fraction of clonotypes was 5% to 6.5% for naive CD4, approximately 3.3% for naive CD8, roughly 2.3% for memory CD4, and around 0.4% for memory CD8. Pairwise subsampling led to the expectation that sequencing depth would affect the degree of clonotype sharing among donors. Because the study included a small number of donors, the genetic and exposure-history diversity represented was limited. Incomplete sequencing was indicated by rarefaction of sorted-subset datasets, despite the large sequencing depth. Sampling was limited to blood, and TCR repertoires in tissue likely differ from TCR repertoires in blood. Higher generation probabilities were observed for clonotypes shared by all four sorted-subset donors than for non-shared clonotypes.

A word on this clone: Its antigen is currently not known. Base qualities are not at hand, and no much larger clone is one base apart.

CD8 naive samples were obtained by positive selection for CCR7 among CD45RO-negative cells, yielding a CD45RA+CCR7+ population from which TemRA cells were excluded. Healthy HIV-negative adults with no recently reported acute infections or vaccinations were included as donors. Every donor was a Caucasian adult living in Nashville, Tennessee, USA. Blood was obtained by leukapheresis, after which PBMCs were separated by Ficoll-Histopaque density gradient centrifugation and cryopreserved in liquid nitrogen vapor phase. Analytical flow cytometry was used to check the purity and quantity of each magnetically sorted T cell population. Each sorted fraction had its genomic DNA isolated and then quantified by UV absorbance on a Nanodrop 2000c. V loses 2 bases, J loses 0 bases, and the germline ends lie 8 bases apart. CDR1 and CDR2 were assigned from the germline V gene (reference sequence) as WNHNN and SYGVQD. Counted from cysteine to phenylalanine, this CDR3 has 15 amino acids. Just the 45-base CDR3 DNA is kept, in frame starting at base 1.

TCR CDR3 regions were amplified from genomic DNA by multiplex PCR using the deep immunoSEQ assay. Genomic DNA extracted from each cell subset was distributed evenly over all wells of several immunoSEQ 96-well plates, and each plate served as one replicate. For sorted subsets, 200 to 250 ng of genomic DNA, equivalent to around 31,000 T cell genomes, went into each replicate PCR. The purified libraries were quantified using a Qubit 3.0 fluorometer, sized with a Bioanalyzer 2100, and then quantified again using the KAPA Library Quantification kit. A separate single-read 150-cycle Illumina NextSeq 550 flow cell was used to sequence each immunoSEQ 96-well plate. Concerning the study's data processing: Because only junctional sequences without quality scores were contained in the immunoSEQ output, filtering matching that applied to full-length reads could not be performed. Sequences were annotated with PyIR, a Python wrapper for IgBLAST v1.9, and V/J genes and CDR3 were assigned using IMGT germline references. Reads were filtered out if the reads had weak V/J assignments (E-value above 1e-6), no CDR3, stop codons, out-of-frame junctions, or ambiguous translated residues. A V3J clonotype was defined by an identical inferred V gene, J gene, and CDR3 amino acid sequence. Percentage overlap between repertoires was computed as shared unique clonotypes divided by the size of the smaller repertoire. Three approaches were used to assess repertoire richness: RTK rarefaction, the Chao1 estimator, and Recon v2.1 estimates of unobserved clonotypes. OLGA was used to compute generation probabilities for all TCRbeta clonotypes that the gDNA method yielded from a handful of donors. TCRdb's version of the immuneACCESS table is confined to in-frame rearrangements and falls short of the full clone set. An unresolved V gene accounts for under half of the shortfall where checked; the remainder is of unknown origin. V, J and clone size are taken as reported in that table, and D and trimming were inferred from the DNA itself. Counted in this sample were about 1,800,000 clones; less than 95% of them appeared once. 1.2% of the sample lies in the top ten.

Sample: naive CD8+ T cells sorted from blood. The sample's cell subset or site, from its label and the paper: CD45RA+CCR7+. The TCR comes from a man in his late teens or twenties in good health. The chain employs TRBV10-1 and TRBJ2-1; tentative D gene TRBD2, with 5 bases matching. This receptor has the CDR3 CASSERESSYNEQFF. The DNA sequence is TGCGCCAGCAGTGAGAGGGAGAGCTCCTACAATGAGCAGTTCTTC.